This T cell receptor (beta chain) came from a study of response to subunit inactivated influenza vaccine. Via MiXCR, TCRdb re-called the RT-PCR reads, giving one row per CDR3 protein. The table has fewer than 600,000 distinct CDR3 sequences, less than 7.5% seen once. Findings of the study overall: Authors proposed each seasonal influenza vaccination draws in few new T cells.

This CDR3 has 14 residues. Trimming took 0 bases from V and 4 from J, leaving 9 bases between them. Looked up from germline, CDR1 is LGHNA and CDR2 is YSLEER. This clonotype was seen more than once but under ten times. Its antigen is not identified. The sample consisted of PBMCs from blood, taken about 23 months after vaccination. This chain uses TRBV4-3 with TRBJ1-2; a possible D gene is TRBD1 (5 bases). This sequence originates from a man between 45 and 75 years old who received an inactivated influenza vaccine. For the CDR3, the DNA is TGCGCCAGCAGCCAAGATCTGGGACCCTATGGCTACACCTTC. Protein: CASSQDLGPYGYTF.